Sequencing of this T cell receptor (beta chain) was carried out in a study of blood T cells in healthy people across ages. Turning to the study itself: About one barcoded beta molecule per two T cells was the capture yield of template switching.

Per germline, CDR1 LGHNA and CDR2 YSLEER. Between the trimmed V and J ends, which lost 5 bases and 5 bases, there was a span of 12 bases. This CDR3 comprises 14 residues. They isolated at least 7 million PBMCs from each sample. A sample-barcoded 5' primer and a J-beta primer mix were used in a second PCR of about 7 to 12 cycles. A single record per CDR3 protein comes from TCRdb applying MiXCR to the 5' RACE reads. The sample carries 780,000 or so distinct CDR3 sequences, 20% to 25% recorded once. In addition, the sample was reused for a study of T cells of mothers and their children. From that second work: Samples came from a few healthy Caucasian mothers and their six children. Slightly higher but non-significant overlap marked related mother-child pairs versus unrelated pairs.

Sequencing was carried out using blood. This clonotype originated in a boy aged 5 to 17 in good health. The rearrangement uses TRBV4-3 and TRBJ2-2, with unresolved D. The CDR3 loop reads CASSGRLGTGELFF. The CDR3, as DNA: TGCGCCAGCAGCGGCCGTCTAGGAACCGGGGAGCTGTTTTTT.